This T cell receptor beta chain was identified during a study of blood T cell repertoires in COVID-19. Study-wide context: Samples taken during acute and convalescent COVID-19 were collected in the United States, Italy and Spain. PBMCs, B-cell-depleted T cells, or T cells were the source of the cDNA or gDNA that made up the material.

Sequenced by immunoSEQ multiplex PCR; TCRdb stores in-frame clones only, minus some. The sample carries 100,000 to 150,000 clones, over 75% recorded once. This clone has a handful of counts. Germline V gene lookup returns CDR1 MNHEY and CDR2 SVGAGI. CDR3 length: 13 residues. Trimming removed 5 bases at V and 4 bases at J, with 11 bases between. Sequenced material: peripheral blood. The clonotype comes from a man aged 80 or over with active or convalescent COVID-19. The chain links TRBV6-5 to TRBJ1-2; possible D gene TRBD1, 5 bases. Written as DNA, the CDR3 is TGTGCCAGCAGTCCGCAGGGAGGCTATGGCTACACCTTC. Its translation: CASSPQGGYGYTF.